These T cell receptor beta chains were read from a single sample in a study of T cell repertoires in cytomegalovirus infection. Each CDR3 protein is one row after TCRdb ran MiXCR on the reads. This table holds 150,000 to 200,000 distinct CDR3 sequences, 8% to 10% found once. Input material: PBMCs. The receptor source for this set is a human donor in good health (CMV status not recorded). Some clones in this sample may be carry-over from other donors' samples. Each CDR3 is given with its conserved first and last residue. Each record gives: CDR3 protein, CDR3 DNA, V gene, clone size, J gene, D gene, CDR3 length. D genes are given only for firm matches. Clone size is not always given. Where it is, it says once, few, many or a class for expanded clones.

CDR3aa: CASSLVRGRRMNTEAFF
CDR3nt: TGTGCCAGCAGCTTAGTGCGGGGCAGACGGATGAACACTGAAGCTTTCTTT
v_gene: TRBV7-8
abundance: many
j_gene: TRBJ1-1
d_gene: .
len: 17

CDR3aa: CASSPSSGSNTGELFF
CDR3nt: TGTGCCAGCAGCCCATCTAGCGGGTCTAACACCGGGGAGCTGTTTTTT
v_gene: TRBV7-9
abundance: many
j_gene: TRBJ2-2
d_gene: TRBD2
len: 16

CDR3aa: CASSYWDKMAEAFF
CDR3nt: TGTGCCAGCAGTTACTGGGACAAGATGGCTGAAGCTTTCTTT
v_gene: TRBV6-2/TRBV6-3
abundance: .
j_gene: TRBJ1-1
d_gene: .
len: 14

CDR3aa: CASSLSGSPNTEAFF
CDR3nt: TGTGCCAGCAGTTTATCGGGCAGTCCGAACACTGAAGCTTTCTTT
v_gene: TRBV27
abundance: few
j_gene: TRBJ1-1
d_gene: .
len: 15

CDR3aa: CASSSTGGNEQYF
CDR3nt: TGTGCCAGCAGTTCCACGGGAGGGAACGAGCAGTACTTC
v_gene: TRBV6-2/TRBV6-3
abundance: many
j_gene: TRBJ2-7
d_gene: TRBD2
len: 13

CDR3aa: CSASPPGGTGVATEAFF
CDR3nt: TGCAGTGCTAGTCCCCCAGGGGGGACAGGGGTGGCCACTGAAGCTTTCTTT
v_gene: TRBV20-1
abundance: .
j_gene: TRBJ1-1
d_gene: TRBD1
len: 17

CDR3aa: CASSSARLMVEAFF
CDR3nt: TGTGCCAGCAGTTCCGCACGGCTGATGGTAGAAGCTTTCTTT
v_gene: TRBV28
abundance: few
j_gene: TRBJ1-1
d_gene: .
len: 14

CDR3aa: CASSQFGGNYEQYF
CDR3nt: TGTGCCAGCAGCCAATTCGGGGGAAACTACGAGCAGTACTTC
v_gene: TRBV14
abundance: many
j_gene: TRBJ2-7
d_gene: .
len: 14

CDR3aa: CASSPGGTGEQYF
CDR3nt: TGTGCCAGCAGCCCCGGGGGCACCGGGGAGCAGTACTTC
v_gene: TRBV9
abundance: .
j_gene: TRBJ2-7
d_gene: .
len: 13

CDR3aa: CASSNWMGGSNQPQHF
CDR3nt: TGTGCCAGCAGTAACTGGATGGGGGGTAGCAATCAGCCCCAGCATTTT
v_gene: TRBV28
abundance: many
j_gene: TRBJ1-5
d_gene: .
len: 16

CDR3aa: CASSLQGVTYNEQFF
CDR3nt: TGTGCCAGCAGCTTACAGGGTGTGACCTACAATGAGCAGTTCTTC
v_gene: TRBV7-2
abundance: many
j_gene: TRBJ2-1
d_gene: .
len: 15

CDR3aa: CASSLIQGNSPLHF
CDR3nt: TGTGCCAGCAGCTTAATACAGGGAAATTCACCCCTCCACTTT
v_gene: TRBV7-9
abundance: many
j_gene: TRBJ1-6
d_gene: .
len: 14

CDR3aa: CASSLLGTGDPDTQYF
CDR3nt: TGTGCCAGCAGCTTACTCGGGACAGGAGACCCAGATACGCAGTATTTT
v_gene: TRBV7-2
abundance: many
j_gene: TRBJ2-3
d_gene: TRBD1
len: 16

CDR3aa: CASSLAASGGQETQYF
CDR3nt: TGTGCCAGCAGCTTAGCGGCCAGCGGGGGGCAGGAGACCCAGTACTTC
v_gene: TRBV7-2
abundance: many
j_gene: TRBJ2-5
d_gene: TRBD2
len: 16

CDR3aa: CASSPPERGSYEQYF
CDR3nt: TGTGCCAGCAGTCCCCCTGAGCGGGGGTCCTACGAGCAGTACTTC
v_gene: TRBV28
abundance: .
j_gene: TRBJ2-7
d_gene: TRBD2
len: 15

CDR3aa: CASSYRGGALWPYNEQFF
CDR3nt: TGTGCCAGCAGTTACCGAGGAGGCGCTCTGTGGCCCTACAATGAGCAGTTCTTC
v_gene: TRBV6-2/TRBV6-3
abundance: .
j_gene: TRBJ2-1
d_gene: .
len: 18

CDR3aa: CASSQSSKGVYEQYF
CDR3nt: TGTGCCAGCAGTCAATCGAGTAAGGGGGTCTACGAGCAGTACTTC
v_gene: TRBV28
abundance: many
j_gene: TRBJ2-7
d_gene: .
len: 15

CDR3aa: CASSPFTRPGQVTGELFF
CDR3nt: TGCGCCAGCAGCCCCTTCACTCGACCGGGACAAGTCACCGGGGAGCTGTTTTTT
v_gene: TRBV5-1
abundance: .
j_gene: TRBJ2-2
d_gene: .
len: 18

CDR3aa: CASSLVVRTPTEAFF
CDR3nt: TGTGCCAGCAGCTTAGTGGTTCGGACACCAACTGAAGCTTTCTTT
v_gene: TRBV7-2
abundance: many
j_gene: TRBJ1-1
d_gene: .
len: 15

CDR3aa: CASSSGGIRGEPQHF
CDR3nt: TGTGCCAGCAGCTCTGGAGGGATCAGAGGTGAACCCCAGCATTTT
v_gene: TRBV7-8
abundance: many
j_gene: TRBJ1-5
d_gene: .
len: 15

CDR3aa: CSARDPRVGDGSPLHF
CDR3nt: TGCAGTGCTAGAGATCCCAGGGTAGGGGACGGGTCACCCCTCCACTTT
v_gene: TRBV20-1
abundance: few
j_gene: TRBJ1-6
d_gene: .
len: 16

CDR3aa: CASSLGWRQGNSPLHF
CDR3nt: TGTGCCAGCAGCTTAGGGTGGAGACAGGGGAATTCACCCCTCCACTTT
v_gene: TRBV7-2
abundance: many
j_gene: TRBJ1-6
d_gene: TRBD1
len: 16

CDR3aa: CASSLDPASVETQYF
CDR3nt: TGTGCCAGCAGCTTAGATCCCGCTAGCGTGGAGACCCAGTACTTC
v_gene: TRBV11-2
abundance: .
j_gene: TRBJ2-5
d_gene: .
len: 15

CDR3aa: CSAASLGSGNTEAFF
CDR3nt: TGCAGTGCTGCTTCATTGGGATCAGGGAACACTGAAGCTTTCTTT
v_gene: TRBV20-1
abundance: .
j_gene: TRBJ1-1
d_gene: .
len: 15

CDR3aa: CASSLRSGNEQFF
CDR3nt: TGTGCCAGCAGCTTACGTAGCGGCAATGAGCAGTTCTTC
v_gene: TRBV7-9
abundance: many
j_gene: TRBJ2-1
d_gene: .
len: 13

CDR3aa: CASSEWTGGTEAFF
CDR3nt: TGTGCCAGCAGCGAGTGGACGGGAGGCACTGAAGCTTTCTTT
v_gene: TRBV7-2
abundance: many
j_gene: TRBJ1-1
d_gene: .
len: 14

CDR3aa: CSASRDRGLWEQYF
CDR3nt: TGCAGTGCTAGCCGGGACAGGGGCCTGTGGGAGCAGTACTTC
v_gene: TRBV20-1
abundance: few
j_gene: TRBJ2-7
d_gene: TRBD1
len: 14

CDR3aa: CASSRTSGNSYNEQFF
CDR3nt: TGTGCCAGCAGCCGGACTAGCGGGAACTCCTACAATGAGCAGTTCTTC
v_gene: TRBV7-8
abundance: many
j_gene: TRBJ2-1
d_gene: TRBD2
len: 16

CDR3aa: CSAKGAAEAFF
CDR3nt: TGCAGTGCTAAAGGAGCCGCTGAAGCTTTCTTT
v_gene: TRBV20-1
abundance: many
j_gene: TRBJ1-1
d_gene: .
len: 11

CDR3aa: CASSQETSNQETQYF
CDR3nt: TGCGCCAGCAGCCAGGAAACTAGTAACCAAGAGACCCAGTACTTC
v_gene: TRBV4-3
abundance: many
j_gene: TRBJ2-5
d_gene: .
len: 15

CDR3aa: CASSATGDGGYTF
CDR3nt: TGTGCCAGTAGCGCAACGGGGGACGGTGGCTACACCTTC
v_gene: TRBV19
abundance: few
j_gene: TRBJ1-2
d_gene: .
len: 13

CDR3aa: CSARLSGRANEQFF
CDR3nt: TGCAGTGCTAGACTTAGCGGGAGGGCAAATGAGCAGTTCTTC
v_gene: TRBV20-1
abundance: few
j_gene: TRBJ2-1
d_gene: TRBD2
len: 14

CDR3aa: CASSQERSEKLFF
CDR3nt: TGTGCCAGCAGCCAAGAGAGAAGCGAAAAACTGTTTTTT
v_gene: TRBV14
abundance: few
j_gene: TRBJ1-4
d_gene: .
len: 13

CDR3aa: CASSTSTSGANVLTF
CDR3nt: TGTGCCAGTAGTACAAGTACCTCTGGGGCCAACGTCCTGACTTTC
v_gene: TRBV19
abundance: .
j_gene: TRBJ2-6
d_gene: .
len: 15

CDR3aa: CASSLGGFNTIYF
CDR3nt: TGTGCCAGCAGCTTGGGAGGGTTCAACACCATATATTTT
v_gene: TRBV7-2
abundance: .
j_gene: TRBJ1-3
d_gene: .
len: 13

CDR3aa: CASSLAARLYEQYF
CDR3nt: TGTGCCAGCAGCTTAGCTGCCAGGCTATACGAGCAGTACTTC
v_gene: TRBV7-2
abundance: many
j_gene: TRBJ2-7
d_gene: .
len: 14

CDR3aa: CSGGDRGFEKLFF
CDR3nt: TGCAGCGGAGGGGACAGGGGTTTTGAAAAACTGTTTTTT
v_gene: TRBV29-1
abundance: few
j_gene: TRBJ1-4
d_gene: TRBD1
len: 13

CDR3aa: CASSQVHNRNTEAFF
CDR3nt: TGTGCCAGCAGCCAAGTACACAACCGGAACACTGAAGCTTTCTTT
v_gene: TRBV14
abundance: few
j_gene: TRBJ1-1
d_gene: .
len: 15

CDR3aa: CASSPLTLTDNTEAFF
CDR3nt: TGTGCCAGCAGTCCTTTAACCCTGACAGACAACACTGAAGCTTTCTTT
v_gene: TRBV28
abundance: many
j_gene: TRBJ1-1
d_gene: .
len: 16

CDR3aa: CASSLDPRRPQHF
CDR3nt: TGTGCCAGCAGTTTAGACCCCCGCAGGCCCCAGCATTTT
v_gene: TRBV28
abundance: many
j_gene: TRBJ1-5
d_gene: .
len: 13

CDR3aa: CASAERGTRTDTQYF
CDR3nt: TGTGCCAGCGCGGAGCGGGGGACCCGCACAGATACGCAGTATTTT
v_gene: TRBV5-5
abundance: few
j_gene: TRBJ2-3
d_gene: TRBD2
len: 15

CDR3aa: CASSLDGTRSSYEQYF
CDR3nt: TGTGCCAGCAGCTTAGATGGGACAAGGAGCTCCTACGAGCAGTACTTC
v_gene: TRBV7-9
abundance: .
j_gene: TRBJ2-7
d_gene: .
len: 16

CDR3aa: CSAPSGGLSFTDTQYF
CDR3nt: TGCAGTGCGCCCTCGGGGGGACTCTCATTCACAGATACGCAGTATTTT
v_gene: TRBV20-1
abundance: many
j_gene: TRBJ2-3
d_gene: TRBD2
len: 16

CDR3aa: CSVEWTGETQYF
CDR3nt: TGCAGCGTTGAATGGACTGGAGAGACCCAGTACTTC
v_gene: TRBV29-1
abundance: few
j_gene: TRBJ2-5
d_gene: .
len: 12